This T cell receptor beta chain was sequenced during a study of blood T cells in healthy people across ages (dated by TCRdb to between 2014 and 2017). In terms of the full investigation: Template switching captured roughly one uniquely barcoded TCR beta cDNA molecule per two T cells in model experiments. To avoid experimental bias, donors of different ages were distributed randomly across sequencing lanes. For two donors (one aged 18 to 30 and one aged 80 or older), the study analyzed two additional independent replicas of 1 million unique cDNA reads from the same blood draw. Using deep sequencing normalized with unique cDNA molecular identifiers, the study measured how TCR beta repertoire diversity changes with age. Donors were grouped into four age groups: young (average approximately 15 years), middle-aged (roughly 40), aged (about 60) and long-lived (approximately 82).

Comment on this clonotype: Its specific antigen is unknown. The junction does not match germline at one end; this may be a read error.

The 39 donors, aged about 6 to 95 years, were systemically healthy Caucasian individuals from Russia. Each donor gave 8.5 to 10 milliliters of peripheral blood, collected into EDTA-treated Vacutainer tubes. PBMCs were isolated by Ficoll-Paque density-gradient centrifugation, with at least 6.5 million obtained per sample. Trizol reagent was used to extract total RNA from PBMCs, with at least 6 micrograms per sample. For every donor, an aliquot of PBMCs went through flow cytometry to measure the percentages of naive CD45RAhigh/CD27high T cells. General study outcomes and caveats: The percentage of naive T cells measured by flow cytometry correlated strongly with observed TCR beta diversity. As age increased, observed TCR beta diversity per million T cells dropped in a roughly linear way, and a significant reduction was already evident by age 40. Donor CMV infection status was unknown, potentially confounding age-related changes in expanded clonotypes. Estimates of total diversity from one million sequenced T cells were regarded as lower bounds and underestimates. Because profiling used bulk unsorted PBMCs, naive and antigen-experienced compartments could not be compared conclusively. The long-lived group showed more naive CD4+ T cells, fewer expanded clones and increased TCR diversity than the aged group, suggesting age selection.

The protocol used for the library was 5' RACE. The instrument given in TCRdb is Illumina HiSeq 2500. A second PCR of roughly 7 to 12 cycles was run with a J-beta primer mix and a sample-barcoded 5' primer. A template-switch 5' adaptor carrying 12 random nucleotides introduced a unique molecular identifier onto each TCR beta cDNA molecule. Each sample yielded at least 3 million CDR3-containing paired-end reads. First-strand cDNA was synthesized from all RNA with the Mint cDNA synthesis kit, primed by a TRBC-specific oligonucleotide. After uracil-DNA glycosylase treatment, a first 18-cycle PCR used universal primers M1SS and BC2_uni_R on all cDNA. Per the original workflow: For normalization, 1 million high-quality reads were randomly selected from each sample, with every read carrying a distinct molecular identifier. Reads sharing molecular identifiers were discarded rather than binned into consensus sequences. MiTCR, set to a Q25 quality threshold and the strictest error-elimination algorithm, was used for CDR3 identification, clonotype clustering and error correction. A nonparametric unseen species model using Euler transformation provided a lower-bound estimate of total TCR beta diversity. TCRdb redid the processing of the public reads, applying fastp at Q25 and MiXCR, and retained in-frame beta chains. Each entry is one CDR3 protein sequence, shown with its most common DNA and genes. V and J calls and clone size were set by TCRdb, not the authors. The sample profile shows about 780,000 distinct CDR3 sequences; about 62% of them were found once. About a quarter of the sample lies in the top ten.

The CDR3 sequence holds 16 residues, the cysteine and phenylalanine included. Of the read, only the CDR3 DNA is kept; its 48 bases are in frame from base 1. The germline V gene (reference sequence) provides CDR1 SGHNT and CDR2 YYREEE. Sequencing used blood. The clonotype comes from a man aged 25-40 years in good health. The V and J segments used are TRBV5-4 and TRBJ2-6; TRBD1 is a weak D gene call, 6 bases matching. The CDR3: CASSLFYRDGANVPTF. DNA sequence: TGTGCCAGCAGCCTGTTCTACAGGGATGGGGCCAACGTCCCGACTTTC.